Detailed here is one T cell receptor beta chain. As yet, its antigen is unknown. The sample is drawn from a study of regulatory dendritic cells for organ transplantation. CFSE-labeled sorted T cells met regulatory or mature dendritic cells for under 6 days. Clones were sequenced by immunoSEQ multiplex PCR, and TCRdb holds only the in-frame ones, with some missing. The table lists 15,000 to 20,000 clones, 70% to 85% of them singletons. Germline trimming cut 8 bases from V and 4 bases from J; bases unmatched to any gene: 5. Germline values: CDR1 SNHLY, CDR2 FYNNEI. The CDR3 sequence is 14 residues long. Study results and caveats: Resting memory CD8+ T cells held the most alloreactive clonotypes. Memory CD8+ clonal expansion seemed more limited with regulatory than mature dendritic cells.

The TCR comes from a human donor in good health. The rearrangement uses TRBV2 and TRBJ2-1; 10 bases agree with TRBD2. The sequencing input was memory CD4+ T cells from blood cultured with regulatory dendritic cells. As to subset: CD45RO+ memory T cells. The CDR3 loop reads CASVAGGLYNEQFF. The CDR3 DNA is TGTGCCAGCGTAGCGGGGGGTTTGTACAATGAGCAGTTCTTC.